This section outlines one T cell receptor beta chain sequence together with its context. This sample is part of a study of blood T cell repertoires in COVID-19. Across the study: Samples taken during acute and convalescent COVID-19 were collected in the United States, Italy and Spain. T cells, B-cell-depleted T cells, or PBMCs provided the cDNA or gDNA that served as material.

This CDR3 spans 16 amino acids. V lost 4 bases, J lost 3 bases, and 7 bases stayed unmatched. Germline values: CDR1 MNHNS, CDR2 SASEGT. The method was immunoSEQ multiplex PCR; TCRdb's version includes in-frame clones alone and lacks a portion of them. The data contain roughly 53,000 clones, roughly nine tenths of them singletons. V gene TRBV6-1 combines with J gene TRBJ2-1; 9 nucleotides match TRBD2. The source of this sequence is a human donor in a cohort sampled during active COVID-19. The sample was peripheral blood. The CDR3 reads CASSGGASGVYNEQFF. The CDR3 DNA reads as TGTGCCAGCAGTGGGGGGGCTAGCGGGGTCTACAATGAGCAGTTCTTC.